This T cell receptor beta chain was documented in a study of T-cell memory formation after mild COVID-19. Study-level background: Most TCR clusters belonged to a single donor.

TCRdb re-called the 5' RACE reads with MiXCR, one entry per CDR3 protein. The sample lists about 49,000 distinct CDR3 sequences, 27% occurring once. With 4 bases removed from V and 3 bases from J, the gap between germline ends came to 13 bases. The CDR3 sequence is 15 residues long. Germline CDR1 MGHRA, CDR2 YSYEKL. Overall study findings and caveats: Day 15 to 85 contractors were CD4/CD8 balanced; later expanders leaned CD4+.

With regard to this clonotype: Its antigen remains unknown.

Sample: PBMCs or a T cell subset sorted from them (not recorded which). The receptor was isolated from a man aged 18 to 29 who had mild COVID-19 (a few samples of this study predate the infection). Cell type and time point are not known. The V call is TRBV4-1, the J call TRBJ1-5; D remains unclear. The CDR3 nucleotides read TGCGCCAGCAGCCTCTCAAAAGGCCCCAATCAGCCCCAGCATTTT. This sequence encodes CASSLSKGPNQPQHF.